The TCR beta chain under discussion was sequenced for a study of T cell responses to AZD1222 COVID-19 vaccine. The count of this clone is one. Here immunoSEQ multiplex PCR was the method, and the copy in TCRdb shows in-frame clones only, minus some. This sample yields some 120,000 clones, of which approximately 88% are seen a single time; under 20% belongs to the top ten. Unmatched junction bases numbered 5, after V lost 2 bases and J lost 1 base. This CDR3 is 16 amino acids long. Per germline, CDR1 LNHDA and CDR2 SQIVND (reference sequence). This chain connects TRBV19 to TRBJ2-1; TRBD2 aligns across 7 bases. The source of this sequence is an adult in good health. This sample comprised peripheral blood, obtained on day 0 of MenACWY control vaccination. The CDR3 protein is CASSILGGRSYNEQFF. CDR3 nucleotide sequence: TGTGCCAGTAGTATATTAGGCGGGAGATCCTACAATGAGCAGTTCTTC.